Sequencing of this TCR beta chain was carried out in a study of T cells in Graves' hyperthyroidism and ophthalmopathy (dated by TCRdb to the late 2010s). For context, the study as a whole: Peripheral blood was collected at initial diagnosis, before any treatment. In addition, the study compared T-cell repertoires in thyroid tissue and in blood from about 6 Graves' hyperthyroidism patients. According to the paper, TCR Vbeta CDR3 sequencing was carried out on 135 peripheral blood samples, which came from fewer than 50 ophthalmopathy, fewer than 80 hyperthyroidism and about 17 progressor patients. The approximately 95 discovery patients were divided at random into training and test sets in a 7:3 ratio. Prospective prediction of ophthalmopathy was tested in an independent validation cohort of approximately 19 hyperthyroidism patients and approximately 17 patients who later progressed to ophthalmopathy. To identify distinguishing TCR V-J signatures, a discovery cohort of 100 patients was used, comprising 43 with Graves' ophthalmopathy and around 57 with stable Graves' hyperthyroidism. After sampling, hyperthyroidism patients received methimazole starting at 30 mg daily, and ophthalmopathy patients received high-dose intravenous methylprednisolone. General conclusions and limits of the study: In validation, the model predicted progression to ophthalmopathy with 55% to 71% sensitivity and approximately 72% specificity, a median of 6.5 months before onset. Blood samples also contained most of the expanded thyroid clonotypes (frequency above 0.001), which suggests that blood repertoires may reflect thyroid immune responses. A 13 V-J signature model separated ophthalmopathy from stable hyperthyroidism, with about 90% sensitivity and just under 84% specificity in cross-validation and 80%/75% in testing. Sample size was not statistically predetermined, and blinding of investigators to group allocation was not performed.

CDR1 and CDR2 are drawn from the germline V gene: SGHTA, FQGNSA. The CDR3 measures 16 amino acids from cysteine to phenylalanine. Left in the record is the CDR3 DNA by itself, 48 bases read in frame from the first base. V has 8 bases trimmed and J has 7 bases trimmed; junction bases matching no gene number 16. Stable Graves' hyperthyroidism was defined as no progression to ophthalmopathy during 18 months of follow-up. Hyperthyroidism patients were newly diagnosed, with disease duration under 2 months, and aged 18 to 65 years. Any patient with an uncontrolled infection, another autoimmune disease, pregnancy or lactation was excluded. Diagnoses were based on clinical symptoms, serum thyroxine and TRAb, thyroid ultrasound and orbital computed tomography. PBMCs were separated from 8 to 10 ml of fresh peripheral blood using Ficoll-Paque density gradient centrifugation. Total RNA was extracted using Trizol reagent, and RNA quality was assessed on an Agilent 2100 Bioanalyzer.

TCR beta CDR3 regions were amplified from RNA transcripts. The first round of RT-PCR for the TCR CDR3 was performed with the HTBI primer set and the Qiagen OneStep RT-PCR kit. The libraries were constructed in a second round of multiplex PCR and then size-selected and purified. Paired-end sequencing of the libraries was performed with 100 bp reads on an Illumina HiSeq2000. In the source study's methods: SOAPnuke was used to process the raw data, with reads discarded if the reads contained adapters or uncalled bases, had a mean Phred below 15, or lacked an exact constant-primer or identifier match. High-quality paired reads were merged using COPE v1.2.5, and each unique nucleotide sequence was defined as a clonotype. Clonotypes were aligned to IMGT TRBV, TRBD and TRBJ reference segments using MiTCR v1.1. Analysis was restricted to V-J combinations with a frequency above 0.0001, which covered about 99% of repertoires. The TCS score was defined as F50 (clonal expansion) divided by E x V (chaos), with BLOSUM62-based TCRdist calculated between CDR3 peptides within each V-J. Welch's t-statistics and random forest reduced some 510 V-J features to 13, which were used in a naive Bayes classifier (R e1071). The Morisita-Horn index was used to measure how similar the thyroid and blood repertoires were. TCRdb reprocessed the public reads (quality trimming at Q25 with fastp, clone calling with MiXCR) and kept in-frame beta chains. Entries are consolidated by CDR3 protein sequence, retaining the most common genes and DNA. The V and J calls and clone size are TCRdb's, not the authors'. In all, the sample holds 700,000 to 950,000 distinct CDR3 sequences, and roughly a third of those were seen once. The ten largest clones add up to around a third of the sample.

Concerning this clonotype: Its cognate antigen has yet to be identified. No base-level quality is on record; no much larger clone is a single base apart.

The sequence came from a woman in her 40s with Graves' hyperthyroidism. Sample: blood. The chain couples TRBV7-2 to TRBJ2-5; TRBD2 matches 10 bases in the middle. The CDR3 region has the sequence CASGPLAGVSVGTQYF. The DNA sequence follows: TGTGCCAGCGGCCCCCTAGCGGGAGTTTCCGTGGGGACCCAGTACTTC. The full variable domain, completed from the reference TRBV7-2 and TRBJ2-5 proteins outside the CDR3, reads GAGVSQSPSNKVTEKGKDVELRCDPISGHTALYWYRQSLGQGLEFLIYFQGNSAPDKSGLPSDRFSAERTGGSVSTLTIQRTQQEDSAVYLCASGPLAGVSVGTQYFGPGTRLLVL.